This T cell receptor beta chain derives from a study of vaccination and CD4 T cells after COVID-19. On this clonotype itself: Its cognate antigen is unknown.

Noted treatment: roughly 10-day PBMC culture with coronavirus spike peptide pools or control peptides (ViraFEST assay). Expansion of antigen-specific T cells with peptide pools by ViraFEST preceded sequencing of TCRs. Cultured CD4+ T cells had their DNA profiled by the Oncomine TCR Beta short-read assay. TCRdb recomputed calls from the PCR reads with MiXCR, one row per CDR3 protein. This table holds more than 10,000 distinct CDR3 sequences, about 30% found once. The receptor's source is a human donor who had recovered from COVID-19. This sample comprised CD4+ T cells from blood, cultured in vitro, obtained after SARS-CoV-2 vaccination.

The CDR3 sequence is CASSQDKSIRGGLTEAFF. For the CDR3, the DNA is TGTGCCAGCAGCCAAGATAAATCGATAAGAGGCGGCTTAACTGAAGCTTTCTTT. The rearrangement links TRBV4-2 to TRBJ1-1; no clear D gene. The germline V gene encodes CDR1 LGHNA and CDR2 YNFKEQ. The length of the CDR3 is 18 residues. Trimming removed 0 bases at V and 5 bases at J, with 22 bases between.